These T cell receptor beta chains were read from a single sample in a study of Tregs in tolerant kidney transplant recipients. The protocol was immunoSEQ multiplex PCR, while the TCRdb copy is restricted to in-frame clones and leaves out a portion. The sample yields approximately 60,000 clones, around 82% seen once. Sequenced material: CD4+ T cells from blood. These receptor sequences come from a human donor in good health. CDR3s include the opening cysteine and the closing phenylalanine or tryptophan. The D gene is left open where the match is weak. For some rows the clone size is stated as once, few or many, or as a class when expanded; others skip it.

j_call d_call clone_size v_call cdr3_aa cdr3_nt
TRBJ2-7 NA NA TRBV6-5 CASRSPGKTKQYF TGTGCCAGCAGAAGTCCCGGGAAAACAAAGCAGTACTTC
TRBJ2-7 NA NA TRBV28 CASSLLDGEQYF TGTGCCAGCAGTTTGTTAGACGGGGAGCAGTACTTC
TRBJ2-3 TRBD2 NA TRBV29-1 CSAGTSGGNTDTQYF TGCAGCGCTGGGACTAGCGGGGGTAACACAGATACGCAGTATTTT
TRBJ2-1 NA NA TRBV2 CAIKMPGLYNEQFF TGTGCCATCAAAATGCCGGGTCTCTACAATGAGCAGTTCTTC
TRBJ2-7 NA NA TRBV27 CASSSVGSTTYEQYF TGTGCCAGCAGTTCGGTCGGGAGTACTACCTACGAGCAGTACTTC
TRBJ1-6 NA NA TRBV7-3 CASSPNVDSPLHF TGTGCCAGCAGTCCCAATGTGGATTCACCCCTCCACTTT
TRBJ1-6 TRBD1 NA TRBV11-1 CASSSDRVQTPLHF TGTGCCAGCAGCTCGGACAGGGTTCAAACACCCCTCCACTTT
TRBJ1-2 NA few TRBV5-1 CASSFLGQSGYTF TGCGCCAGCAGCTTTCTGGGGCAAAGTGGCTACACCTTC
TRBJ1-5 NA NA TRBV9 CASSVGGFGNQPQHF TGTGCCAGCAGCGTAGGGGGTTTCGGCAATCAGCCCCAGCATTTT
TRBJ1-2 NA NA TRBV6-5 CASRRQGDYGYTF TGTGCCAGCAGACGCCAGGGTGATTATGGCTACACCTTC
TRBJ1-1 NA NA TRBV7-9 CASSLLGDTEAFF TGTGCCAGCAGCTTATTGGGGGACACTGAAGCTTTCTTT
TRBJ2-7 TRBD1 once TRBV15 CATSRDPGGEQYF TGTGCCACCAGCAGAGACCCAGGGGGCGAGCAGTACTTC
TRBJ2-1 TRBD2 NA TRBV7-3 CASSPKGGRANNEQFF TGTGCCAGCAGCCCAAAGGGTGGGAGGGCCAACAATGAGCAGTTCTTC
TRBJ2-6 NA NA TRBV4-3 CASSRDSTSGANVLTF TGCGCCAGCAGCCGGGACTCCACTTCTGGGGCCAACGTCCTGACTTTC
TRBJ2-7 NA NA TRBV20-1 CSARYSYEQYF TGCAGTGCCAGATACTCCTACGAGCAGTACTTC
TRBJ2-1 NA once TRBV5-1 CARPGLFYNEQFF TGCGCCAGGCCGGGACTTTTTTACAATGAGCAGTTCTTC
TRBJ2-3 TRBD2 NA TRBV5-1 CASSYRVGRGDTQYF TGCGCCAGCAGCTACCGGGTAGGGAGGGGAGATACGCAGTATTTT
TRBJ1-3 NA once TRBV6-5 CASRPLGSGNTIYF TGTGCCAGCAGACCCCTCGGGTCTGGAAACACCATATATTTT
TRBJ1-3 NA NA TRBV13 CASSSTGRMGAGNTIYF TGTGCCAGCAGTTCGACGGGGAGGATGGGCGCGGGAAACACCATATATTTT
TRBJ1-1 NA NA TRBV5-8 CASSLMGHGVTEAFF TGTGCCAGCAGCTTGATGGGACATGGGGTCACTGAAGCTTTCTTT
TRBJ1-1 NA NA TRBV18 CASSLGTRQEAFF TGTGCCAGCTCCCTTGGCACCCGGCAGGAAGCTTTCTTT
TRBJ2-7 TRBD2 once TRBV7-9 CASSLDVGGGSSYEQYF TGTGCCAGCAGCTTAGACGTGGGCGGGGGGAGCTCCTACGAGCAGTACTTC
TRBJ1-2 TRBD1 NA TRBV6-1 CASRGRDRGGYTF TGTGCCAGCAGAGGTCGGGACAGGGGCGGCTACACCTTC
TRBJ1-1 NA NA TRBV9 CASSAGSPGDAEAFF TGTGCCAGCAGCGCAGGGAGTCCGGGTGACGCTGAAGCTTTCTTT
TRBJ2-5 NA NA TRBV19 CASSISRPQETQYF TGTGCCAGTAGTATCTCGCGGCCCCAAGAGACCCAGTACTTC
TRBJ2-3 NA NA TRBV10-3 CAISDFKGGADTQYF TGTGCCATCAGTGATTTTAAGGGTGGGGCAGATACGCAGTATTTT
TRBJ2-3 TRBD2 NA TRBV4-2 CASSQPLAPSTDTQYF TGTGCCAGCAGCCAACCACTAGCGCCTAGCACAGATACGCAGTATTTT
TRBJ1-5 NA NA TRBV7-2 CASSLRTGRNQPQHF TGTGCCAGCAGCTTACGAACGGGGAGGAATCAGCCCCAGCATTTT